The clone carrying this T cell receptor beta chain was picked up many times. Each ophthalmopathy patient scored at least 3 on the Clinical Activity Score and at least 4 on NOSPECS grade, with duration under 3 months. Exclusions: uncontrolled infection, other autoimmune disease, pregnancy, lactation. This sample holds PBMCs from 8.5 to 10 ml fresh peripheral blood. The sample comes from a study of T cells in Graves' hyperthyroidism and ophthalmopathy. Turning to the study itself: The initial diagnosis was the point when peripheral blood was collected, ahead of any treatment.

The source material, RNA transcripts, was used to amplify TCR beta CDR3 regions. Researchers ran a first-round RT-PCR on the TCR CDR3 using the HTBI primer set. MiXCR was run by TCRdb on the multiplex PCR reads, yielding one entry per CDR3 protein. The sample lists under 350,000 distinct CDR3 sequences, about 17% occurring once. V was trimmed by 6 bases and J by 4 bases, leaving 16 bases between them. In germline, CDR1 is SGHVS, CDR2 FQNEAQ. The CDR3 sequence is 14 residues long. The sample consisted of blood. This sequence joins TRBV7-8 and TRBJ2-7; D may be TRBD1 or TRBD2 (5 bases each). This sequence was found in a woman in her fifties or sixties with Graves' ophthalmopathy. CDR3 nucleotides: TGTGCCAGCAGATCCCGGGGCAGGGTTTACGAGCAGTACTTC. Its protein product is CASRSRGRVYEQYF.